This entry is about one TCR beta chain. This entry is derived from a study of monozygotic twins with inflammatory bowel disease. From the 5' RACE reads, TCRdb lists one entry per CDR3 protein and no DNA. This repertoire includes hundreds of thousands of distinct CDR3 sequences. The germline V gene encodes CDR1 LNHDA and CDR2 SQIVND (reference sequence). The CDR3 contains 13 residues. This receptor was obtained from a human donor with ulcerative colitis or Crohn's disease, or a healthy co-twin of an affected twin (not recorded which). This chain joins TRBV19 and TRBJ1-4. Sequences were obtained from blood. The CDR3 protein is CASSERTNEKLFF.